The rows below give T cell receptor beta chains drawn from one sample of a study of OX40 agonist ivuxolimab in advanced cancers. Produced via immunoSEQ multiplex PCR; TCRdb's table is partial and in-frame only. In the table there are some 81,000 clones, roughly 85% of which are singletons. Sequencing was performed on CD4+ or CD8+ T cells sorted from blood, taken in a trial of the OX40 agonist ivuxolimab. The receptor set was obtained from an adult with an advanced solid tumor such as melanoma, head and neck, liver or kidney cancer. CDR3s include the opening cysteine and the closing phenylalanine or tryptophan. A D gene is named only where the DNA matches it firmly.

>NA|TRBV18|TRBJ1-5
TGTGCCAGCTCACAGGGTTCGAGCAATCAGCCCCAGCATTTT
CASSQGSSNQPQHF
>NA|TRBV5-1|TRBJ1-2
TGCGCCAGCAGCTTGGCCCCCGAGGTGGGCTATGGCTACACCTTC
CASSLAPEVGYGYTF
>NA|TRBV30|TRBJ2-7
TGTGCCTGGAGCTCCCCCATAGGCGTCTACGAGCAGTACTTC
CAWSSPIGVYEQYF
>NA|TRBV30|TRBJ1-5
TGTGCCTGGAGACCGGGGGACGGGCCCCAGCATTTT
CAWRPGDGPQHF
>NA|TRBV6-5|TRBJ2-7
TGTGCCAGCAGTGGGGTTGGGTACGAGCAGTACTTC
CASSGVGYEQYF
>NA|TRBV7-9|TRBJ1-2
TGTGCCAGCAGCCCGGAGATTTCAATCTATGGCTACACCTTC
CASSPEISIYGYTF
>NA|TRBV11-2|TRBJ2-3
TGTGCCAGCAGCTTAGAGGGGGTAGGCACAGATACGCAGTATTTT
CASSLEGVGTDTQYF
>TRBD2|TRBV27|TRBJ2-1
TGTGCCAGCAGTTTATGGATAGCGGGAACGCTGGCTAATGAGCAGTTCTTC
CASSLWIAGTLANEQFF
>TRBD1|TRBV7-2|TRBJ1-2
TGTGCCAGCAGCTTCGCACCGACAGGGAACTATGGCTACACCTTC
CASSFAPTGNYGYTF
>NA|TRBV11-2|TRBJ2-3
TGTGCCAGCAGCTTAGTGCTGCGGACCACAGGAGATACGCAGTATTTT
CASSLVLRTTGDTQYF
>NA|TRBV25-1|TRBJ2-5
TGTGCCAGCAGTGGTCCCGGGGCTGCAGAGACCCAGTACTTC
CASSGPGAAETQYF
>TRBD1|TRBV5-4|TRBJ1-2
TGTGCCAGCAGTCCGGGACAGGGGCGGGGGGGCTACACCTTC
CASSPGQGRGGYTF
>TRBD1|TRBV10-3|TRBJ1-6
TGTGCCATCAGCCCGGACAGGGACTCCTATAATTCACCCCTCCACTTT
CAISPDRDSYNSPLHF
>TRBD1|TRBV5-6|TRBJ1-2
TGTGCCAGCAGCCCGGGCAGGGGGGGCTACACCTTC
CASSPGRGGYTF
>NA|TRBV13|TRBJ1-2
TGTGCCAGCAGCTACCAGACGGATAACTATGGCTACACCTTC
CASSYQTDNYGYTF